This T cell receptor beta chain originates from a study of cytomegalovirus exposure and HLA in healthy donors (dated by TCRdb to the late 2010s). Some background on the complete study: In an earlier analysis of several hundred of the donors, roughly 300 Gb of sequence data and approximately 100 million unique TCR beta sequences from 180 million or so T cells were reported. An early release that covered more than 550 HLA-typed donors contained approximately 300 gigabases of sequencing data and approximately 85 million unique TCR sequences. Among the roughly 390 genotyped donors, under 90% belonged to the genetic ancestry cluster associated with self-reported Caucasian donors. The aim of the study was to test whether cataloging public T cell receptors could identify signatures of past pathogen exposure. Using immunosequencing, the study profiled T cell repertoires from about 610 subjects and related those repertoires to cytomegalovirus serostatus. Besides the first cohort of around 700 subjects, a separate validation cohort made up of 120 different subjects was used. To predict cytomegalovirus infection status, the study brought together high-throughput TCR immunosequencing, statistical association of individual TCRs with disease status, and machine learning. To study patterns of TCR occurrence, a later analysis re-analyzed previously published TCR beta repertoires from more than 550 donors and added high-resolution HLA genotyping. In the later analysis, no new phenotypic data were used to find candidate immune exposures; instead, reliance was placed on TCR beta sequences and their occurrence across donors. An earlier analysis of around 580 of the donors used high-throughput TCR beta sequencing to judge whether each TCR beta V gene segment behaved as functional or pseudogenic. Donor age, sex, ethnicity and CMV serostatus were collected together with the repertoire data. Genome-wide SNP genotypes for about 60% of the roughly 670 donors were used in a later genetic analysis, which treated that subset as a discovery cohort. Every discovery cohort repertoire had been produced on one sequencing platform. HLA typing included class I and class II loci at four-digit resolution. The number of typed donors differed by locus: about 620-640 for A, B, C, DRB1 and DQB1; approximately 520 for DQA1; around 610 for DPA1; and about 470 for DPB1. Roughly 5 DR-DQ haplotypes were treated as single units for association and clustering because of strong linkage in the cohort. Among about 410 genotyped donors of the cohort, an average of approximately 240,000 unique TCR beta nucleotide sequences was sequenced per donor, of which about 19% were non-productive.

In total, 666 healthy bone marrow donors made up the cohort. At the time of sampling, all cohort members were nominally healthy, though unrecorded immune exposures were likely present. The donor was CMV seropositive and was included in the group of approximately 310 seropositive cohort members. A peripheral blood sample was provided by each donor, and peripheral blood mononuclear cells were used for TCR beta sequencing. Genomic DNA extraction from the blood cell samples was performed with the Qiagen DNeasy Blood Extraction Kit. Comments on this clone: The antigen it recognizes is unknown. No much larger clone exists at a distance of one base, and base qualities are not known.

Spanning cysteine to phenylalanine, the CDR3 consists of 14 amino acids. Of all the DNA, just the CDR3 is kept, 42 bases in frame from base 1. As encoded in the germline V gene, CDR1 is SGDLS while CDR2 is YYNGEE. V gives up 0 bases and J gives up 4 bases, and the segment between their germline ends measures 8 bases. The paper's findings and limits, for the study overall: The 87-base-pair reads could not distinguish some IMGT-functional V segments, including TRBV6-2 and TRBV6-3, so those segments were excluded. A later analysis reported that several top co-occurrence clusters appeared linked to parvovirus B19, influenza, CMV and Epstein-Barr virus. In a later genetic analysis, fewer N-insertions in productive TCRs were reported among donors in an Asian-associated ancestry cluster than the approximately 670-donor mean. In a later analysis, HLA-associated TCR beta chains were found to be more clonally expanded and to have lower generation probabilities than equally common non-associated chains. In this cohort, only TCR beta chains were sequenced, and detectable features were limited by the absence of alpha or paired-chain data. A cluster of highly shared sequence variants was judged likely to be a technical artifact of the sequencing pipeline. Most TCR sequences were seen in very few donors, while some public TCRs were found in many individuals. Linkage disequilibrium might explain the correlated functional status among segregating V segments, but an unknown experimental factor could not be excluded. Assigning TCR associations to individual alleles was difficult when HLA alleles, especially DR and DQ, strongly co-occurred. Broadly in line with IMGT annotations, most TCR beta V segments showed up in productive rearrangements about 87% or about 30% of the time in an earlier analysis of 450 to 750 of the donors. Because HLA typing was unavailable for some donors at each locus, only the typed subset was used in association tests. The authors suggested that the approach could potentially be extended to other disease states and immunological phenotypes. The presence/absence analyses assumed that sequencing depth was roughly uniform across donors, and that assumption may not be true. A further reported finding was that TCR beta sequences accurately predicted the HLA-A and HLA-B alleles for most subjects in the first cohort. A later genetic analysis associated a missense DCLRE1C variant with V-gene and J-gene trimming of TCR beta chains, and an independent cohort replicated the association. At a false discovery rate of 0.05, a later analysis linked around 17,000 TCR beta sequences to specific HLA alleles. In a later analysis, TCR association rates were found to vary across HLA loci, with the most associated TCRs seen for DRB1 alleles and the fewest for HLA-C alleles. The classifier was reported to diagnose cytomegalovirus status with high specificity and sensitivity in both the original and validation cohorts. The only immune exposure information available for the cohort was CMV serostatus. In vitro tests confirmed that three of the cytomegalovirus-associated TCR beta chains recognize cytomegalovirus antigens. According to a later analysis, most CMV-associated TCR beta chains appeared to be HLA-restricted, and the HLA associations seemed to be driven largely by CMV exposure. In the study, about 150 TCR beta chains were listed as associated with cytomegalovirus. Because counts were too low, around 18 rarely observed V segments, including chromosome 9 orphons, were left out of the earlier analysis of 587 of the donors.

The library came from the immunoSEQ multiplex PCR assay. The multiplex PCR relied on a mix of 60 forward primers for TCR Vbeta segments and 13 reverse primers for TCR Jbeta segments. The CDR3 region of rearranged TCR beta genes was amplified from genomic DNA by a multiplex PCR assay. Amplified TCR beta libraries were sequenced as 87-base-pair reads on the Illumina HiSeq System. The authors' analysis ran thus. A later analysis counted tens of millions of unique TCR beta chains across the 500 to 850 repertoires, and around 9.9 million of these chains were shared by at least two donors. To remove PCR and sequencing errors, raw reads were error-corrected and collapsed into unique sequences using a nearest-neighbor algorithm that merged closely related sequences. To assign V, D and J gene segments, CDR3 sequences were aligned to IMGT reference sequences. For a sequence to be retained, at least a six-nucleotide match to both a V gene segment and a J gene segment was required. A rearrangement counted as productive if the CDR3 had no stop codons and remained in frame with V and J, and every other rearrangement counted as non-productive. Following IMGT convention, CDR3 was defined as the stretch from the second conserved V-encoded cysteine to the conserved J-encoded phenylalanine. The earlier analysis of about 570 of the donors excluded any sequence lacking an unambiguous match to a single V gene segment. An earlier analysis of over 450 of the donors classified V segments as functional when productive rearrangements were above 56.7% and as segregating when the standard deviation between donors was above 5%. To diagnose cytomegalovirus status from the catalog of TCR beta chain sequences, a statistical classification framework was built. A later analysis assigned V and J genes by comparing TCR nucleotide sequences with IMGT/GENE-DB human TR gene sequences. Using the TCRdist pipeline, a later analysis assigned CDR3 sequences along with most-parsimonious VDJ recombination scenarios. In a later analysis, each TCR beta chain was defined by its CDR3 amino acid sequence together with its V-gene family, and reads lacking a unique V-gene family were excluded. To address suspected cross-contamination and a sequencing artifact, a later analysis removed approximately 600 highly shared, low-generation-probability nucleotide sequences. In a later analysis, a clonal expansion index for each public chain was calculated from normalized within-repertoire ranks of inferred template counts. In a later analysis, generation probabilities were computed with a VDJ recombination model fitted to out-of-frame rearrangements, and the resulting probabilities were checked against IGoR. Hypergeometric tests were used in a later analysis to score TCR-TCR, TCR-HLA and TCR-CMV co-occurrence, with a repertoire-size bias correction applied to the TCR pairs. In a later analysis, false discovery rates were estimated by permuting HLA or CMV assignments 20 times. In a later analysis, co-occurring TCRs were grouped using DBSCAN, with TCRdist sequence similarity added in when clustering inside HLA-allele-positive subsets. Co-occurrence clustering excluded repertoires with fewer than 30,000 or more than 120,000 public chains, plus five with anomalous nucleotide sharing. TCRdb took this table from immuneACCESS and kept in-frame rearrangements with V and J called. Such tables lack part of the clones; where checked against another copy, unresolved V genes explain under half of the gap, and the rest is unexplained. V and J calls and clone size are given by that table; D and trimming were obtained from the DNA. For this sample the table gives about 140,000 clones, of which more than 70% were detected only once. The ten top clones hold over 1% of the sample.

Sequencing used PBMCs. The clonotype was recovered from a male donor in good health and CMV-seropositive. The chain is assembled from TRBV9 and TRBJ1-5; TRBD1 is a possible D gene, resting on 5 matching bases. The nucleotide sequence reads as follows: TGTGCCAGCAGCGTAGGACAGTCGAATCAGCCCCAGCATTTT. Translated, it reads CASSVGQSNQPQHF.